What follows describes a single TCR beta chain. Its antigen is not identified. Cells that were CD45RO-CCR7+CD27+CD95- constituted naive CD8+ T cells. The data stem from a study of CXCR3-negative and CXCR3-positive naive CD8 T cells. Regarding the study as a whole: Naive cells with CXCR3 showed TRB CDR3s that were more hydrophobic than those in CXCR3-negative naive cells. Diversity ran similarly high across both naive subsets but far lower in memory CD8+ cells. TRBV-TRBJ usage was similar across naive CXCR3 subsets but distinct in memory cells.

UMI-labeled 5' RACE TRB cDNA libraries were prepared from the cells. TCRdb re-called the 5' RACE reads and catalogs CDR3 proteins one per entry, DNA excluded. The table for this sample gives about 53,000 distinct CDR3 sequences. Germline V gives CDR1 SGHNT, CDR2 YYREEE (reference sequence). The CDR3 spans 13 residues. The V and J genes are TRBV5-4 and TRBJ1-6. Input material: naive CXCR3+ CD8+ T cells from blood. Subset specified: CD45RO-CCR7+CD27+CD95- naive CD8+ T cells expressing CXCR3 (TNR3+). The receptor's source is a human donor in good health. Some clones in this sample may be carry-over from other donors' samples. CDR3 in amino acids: CASSFSGWSPLHF.